This T cell receptor beta chain was profiled in a study of cytomegalovirus exposure and HLA in healthy donors. The method was immunoSEQ multiplex PCR; TCRdb's version includes in-frame clones alone and lacks a portion of them. This sample has 250,000 to 400,000 clones, with roughly 86% found just once. CDR3 size: 16 residues. The germline CDR1 and CDR2 sequences are MGHRA and YSYEKL. Trimming shortened V by 0 bases and J by 2 bases, and 11 bases separated the two germline ends. Source material: PBMCs. The source is a man between 25 and 39 years old in good health and CMV-seronegative. The chain carries TRBV4-1 and TRBJ1-3, with TRBD1 as a possible D gene (5 bases). This chain's CDR3 is CASSQDRRGPGNTIYF. The CDR3 DNA follows: TGCGCCAGCAGCCAAGATCGGAGGGGCCCTGGAAACACCATATATTTT.